This T cell receptor beta chain was captured in a study of regulatory T cells in long-lasting Graves disease. The overall study: Graves' patients (newly diagnosed) had been on antithyroid drugs under 3 months. Study-level findings and limits: Newly diagnosed disease favored TRBV20-1 and TRBJ2-1 over persistent disease.

The time point was: newly diagnosed GD, antithyroid drugs for less than 3 months. The TCR library was made from RNA that had been extracted from PBMCs in TRIzol. The sample holds a few counts of this clonotype. What it binds is unknown. Germline CDR1 SQVTM, CDR2 ANQGSEA. The CDR3 extends over 16 amino acids. V lost 6 bases and J lost 0, with 20 bases in between. CDR3-region Arm-PCR and iRepertoire HTBI primers produced the TCR beta libraries. TCRdb reprocessed the multiplex PCR reads via MiXCR and lists one record per CDR3 protein. The data hold around 500,000 distinct CDR3 sequences, with around 16% observed a single time. These data are also associated with another study on T cells in Graves' hyperthyroidism and ophthalmopathy. That paper states: Graves' hyperthyroidism was deemed stable given no ophthalmopathy progression within 18 months.

The receptor's source is a woman between 40 and 65 years old with Graves disease. The material sequenced was peripheral blood mononuclear cells (PBMCs), taken at new diagnosis, from a patient treated with antithyroid drugs. The rearrangement uses TRBV29-1 and TRBJ1-1; D is uncertain. The CDR3 region is CSVYILSGSMNTEAFF. In nucleotides, the CDR3 is TGCAGCGTCTACATCCTCTCGGGATCAATGAACACTGAAGCTTTCTTT.